Sequencing of this TCR beta chain was carried out in a study of post-analysis software for immune sequencing data. The study's findings and limits: Patients showed TRBV5-6, TRBV5-1 and TRBV20-1 among five TRBV segments more frequent than in controls.

This clonotype appeared a few times. Its antigen is undetermined. The CDR3 has 13 amino acids. Included in the TCR beta cDNA libraries were unique molecular identifiers. A single record per CDR3 protein comes from TCRdb applying MiXCR to the PCR reads. The sample yields about 380,000 distinct CDR3 sequences, less than 40% seen once. The J gene is TRBJ2-4, the V gene TRBV12-3 or TRBV12-4; no firm D call. The J call may be in error: the DNA end matches TRBJ2-7 better. Sequences were obtained from blood. The sequence was collected from a girl under 18 with multiple sclerosis. CDR3 nucleotide sequence: TGTGCCAGCAGCACGACCAAAACCAGCGAGCAGTACTTC. Its translation: CASSTTKTSEQYF.